Shown below are 14 T cell receptor beta chains from a single sample sequenced in a study of blood T cells in healthy people across ages. The authors ran a second PCR of 7 to 11 cycles using a sample-barcoded 5' primer and a J-beta primer mix. TCRdb re-called the 5' RACE reads through MiXCR, storing one row per CDR3 protein. The sample gives some 900,000 distinct CDR3 sequences, around 48% of which show up once; 10% to 15% is in the top ten. The sequencing sample was made of blood. These receptors came from a man aged 25 to 45 in good health.

This clonotype came up once. The chain joins TRBV7-2 to TRBJ2-1; the D gene could be TRBD1 or TRBD2 (5 bases each). CDR3 length: 15 residues. The germline V gene encodes CDR1 SGHTA and CDR2 FQGNSA. Trimming took 1 base from V and 6 from J, leaving 13 bases between them. This CDR3 reads CASSLVGTQPNEQFF. The CDR3 coding sequence is TGTGCCAGCAGCTTAGTTGGGACCCAGCCCAATGAGCAGTTCTTC.

The rearrangement joins TRBV10-3 to TRBJ2-5; D may be TRBD1 (6 bases). Germline V lookup: CDR1 ENHRY, CDR2 SYGVKD. Deletions cut 6 bases from V and 3 bases from J, with 14 bases between. The CDR3 contains 14 residues. This CDR3 reads CAIRLRQDEETQYF. The DNA for the CDR3 is TGTGCCATCAGACTCAGACAGGACGAAGAGACCCAGTACTTC.

This chain joins TRBV4-3 and TRBJ2-7; 8 positions agree with TRBD1. Per the germline V gene, CDR1 is LGHNA and CDR2 is YSLEER. The CDR3 loop spans 18 amino acids. The V segment lost 6 bases and the J segment 0 bases; nucleotides outside the gene matches: 16. The CDR3 DNA is TGCGCCAGCAGAGGTAAGCGCCGACAGGGGTCGATCTCCTACGAGCAGTACTTC. Protein sequence: CASRGKRRQGSISYEQYF.

The chain links TRBV2 to TRBJ2-7; 8 positions match TRBD2. The CDR3 runs to 15 residues. V was pared by 4 bases and J by 1 base, with 6 bases of the junction left unmatched. Germline CDR1 SNHLY, CDR2 FYNNEI. The CDR3 coding sequence is TGTGCCAGCAGTGGACGCGGGGGGTATTCCTACGAGCAGTACTTC. This codes for CASSGRGGYSYEQYF.

This clonotype was found once. The chain couples TRBV7-2 to TRBJ2-4; D call uncertain. This CDR3 has 13 amino acids. Germline V gene lookup returns CDR1 SGHTA and CDR2 FQGNSA. Trimming left V 3 bases short and J 10 bases short, with 13 bases between. CDR3 in amino acids: CASSLDGQRIQYF. DNA of the CDR3: TGTGCCAGCAGCTTGGACGGCCAGAGGATTCAGTACTTC.

The chain uses TRBV20-1 and TRBJ2-2; possible D gene TRBD1, 5 bases. Germline V gives CDR1 DFQATT, CDR2 SNEGSKA (reference sequence). V lost 6 bases and J lost 0, with 14 bases in between. The CDR3 contains 15 residues. The CDR3 spells CSAKDQGPNTGELFF. Written as DNA, the CDR3 is TGCAGTGCCAAGGACCAGGGCCCGAACACCGGGGAGCTGTTTTTT.

This clonotype was counted between two and nine times. V gene TRBV6-1 combines with J gene TRBJ2-3; 11 nucleotides agree with TRBD2. V was clipped by 7 bases and J by 0 bases; unmatched bases: 3. The germline V gene encodes CDR1 MNHNS and CDR2 SASEGT. This CDR3 has 15 amino acids. The CDR3 reads CASIRTSGSTDTQYF. The CDR3 nucleotides are TGTGCCAGCATTCGGACTAGCGGGAGCACAGATACGCAGTATTTT.

The CDR3 spells CASSFDGQGVNTQYF. In DNA form, the CDR3 reads TGCGCCAGCAGCTTTGATGGACAGGGGGTGAATACGCAGTATTTT. V is TRBV5-1 and J is TRBJ2-3; 10 bases are a match to TRBD1. The CDR3 loop spans 15 amino acids. Looked up from germline, CDR1 is SGHRS and CDR2 is YFSETQ. Trimming at V came to 2 bases and at J to 7 bases, leaving 7 bases not matched to a gene.

The chain employs TRBV25-1 and TRBJ2-5; 9 nucleotides line up with TRBD1. The assigned J gene may be wrong: the sequence end matches TRBJ2-7 better. CDR1 and CDR2 from the germline V gene are MGHDK and SYGVNS. CDR3 length: 15 residues. CDR3 DNA sequence: TGTGCCAGCAGTGAAGTTGGGGACAGGGCCTACGAGCAGTACTTC. This encodes CASSEVGDRAYEQYF.

The CDR3 sequence is CASSSRGAPDTQYF. The CDR3, as DNA: TGCGCCAGCAGCTCAAGGGGCGCCCCCGATACGCAGTATTTT. V and J are TRBV5-1 and TRBJ2-3; D is possibly TRBD1 (5 bases). The CDR3 runs 14 residues. Trimming took 3 bases from V and 6 from J, leaving 14 bases between them. Per the germline V gene, CDR1 is SGHRS and CDR2 is YFSETQ.

This clonotype was counted between two and nine times. The chain uses TRBV29-1 and TRBJ1-3; D perhaps matches TRBD1 (5 bases). Germline CDR1 is SQVTM and CDR2 is ANQGSEA. The CDR3 is 11 residues long. V was trimmed by 3 bases and J by 7 bases, leaving 7 bases between them. In DNA, the CDR3 is TGCAGCGTTGACAGGGAGAACACCATATATTTT. It codes for CSVDRENTIYF. Complete variable domain (other parts from reference TRBV29-1 and TRBJ1-3): SAVISQKPSRDICQRGTSLTIQCQVDSQVTMMFWYRQQPGQSLTLIATANQGSEATYESGFVIDKFPISRPNLTFSTLTVSNMSPEDSSIYLCSVDRENTIYFGEGSWLTVV.

V and J are TRBV10-3 and TRBJ2-2, with unresolved D. This CDR3 spans 12 amino acids. Germline V gives CDR1 ENHRY, CDR2 SYGVKD. Trimming shortened V by 3 bases and J by 2 bases, and 1 base separated the two germline ends. As DNA, the CDR3 is TGTGCCATCAGTGAAAACACCGGGGAGCTGTTTTTT. Encoded protein: CAISENTGELFF.

This clonotype was seen a few times. For the CDR3, the DNA is TGTGCCAGCAGTGAACACACCTACTATGGCTACACCTTC. It translates to CASSEHTYYGYTF. The chain combines TRBV2 with TRBJ1-2; no definite D call. CDR1 SNHLY and CDR2 FYNNEI come from the germline V gene. The V gene lost 2 bases and the J gene lost 3 bases, with 7 bases spanning the gap. CDR3 length equals 13 residues.

A word on this clonotype: One base away lies a much larger clone, so this may be a sequencing read error. The chain's CDR3 is CASSLAGGHSYNERFF. CDR3 in DNA: TGTGCCAGCAGCTTAGCGGGGGGTCACTCCTACAATGAGCGGTTCTTC. This chain links TRBV7-2 with TRBJ2-1; the D gene is possibly TRBD2 (6 bases). Germline CDR1 reads SGHTA; CDR2 reads FQGNSA. The CDR3 sequence is 16 residues long.